This T cell receptor beta chain was captured by sequencing in a study of T cell repertoires in cytomegalovirus infection. For the study at large: Evidence of both CMV infection and a matching HLA type came from public TCR beta signatures.

Trimming stripped 4 bases from V and 12 bases from J, with 13 bases between. CDR1 SGHTA and CDR2 FQGNSA come from the germline V gene. This CDR3 is 12 amino acids long. A word on this clonotype: Its specificity is not known.

One entry per CDR3 protein results from TCRdb running MiXCR on the reads. The sample holds roughly 730,000 distinct CDR3 sequences, around 35% seen once. The TCR sequence derives from a human donor in good health (CMV status not recorded). Some clones in this sample may be carry-over from other donors' samples. The V gene is TRBV7-2, the J gene TRBJ2-1; TRBD1 might be the D (6 bases). This sample comprised cultured PBMCs, obtained from culture after CMV antigen stimulation. The CDR3 DNA reads TGTGCCAGCAGCTCTCTAGCCAGGGGGCAGTTCTTC. This codes for CASSSLARGQFF.